The present TCR beta chain was sequenced within a study of blood T cell repertoires in COVID-19. Study-wide background: Samples representing acute and convalescent COVID-19 were sourced from the United States, Italy and Spain. Sources were T cells, B-cell-depleted T cells, or PBMCs; the material itself was cDNA or gDNA.

Germline V CDR1 and CDR2: KGHSH, LQKENI. Trimming cost V 5 bases and J 0 bases, with 11 bases left between them. The CDR3 contains 15 residues. Original processing methods: Using reference gene primer amplification, nucleated cell counts were estimated. Assay used: immunoSEQ multiplex PCR; TCRdb lists only in-frame clones, some missing. That table is the source of V, J and clone size, and D and trimming were worked out from the DNA. The table lists nearly 35,000 clones, approximately 89% of them singletons. Sequencing used peripheral blood. This clonotype was sampled from a human donor in a cohort sampled during active COVID-19. V gene TRBV18 combines with J gene TRBJ1-3; D ambiguous. The CDR3 DNA sequence: TGTGCCAGCTCATCCGACGGGGTCTCTGGAAACACCATATATTTT. This translates into CASSSDGVSGNTIYF.